These 12 T cell receptor beta chains were sequenced from one sample in a study of blood T cell repertoires in COVID-19. Using immunoSEQ multiplex PCR, the repertoire was profiled, and TCRdb retains in-frame clones only, with some absent. This sample yields about 150,000 clones, of which 70% to 85% are seen a single time; approximately 32% belongs to the top ten. Sample: peripheral blood. Receptor source: a woman in her fifties or sixties with acute or convalescent COVID-19.

J is TRBJ1-2 and V is TRBV12-3 or TRBV12-4; possibly TRBD1 for D (5 bases). The CDR3 extends over 13 amino acids. V was clipped by 6 bases and J by 3 bases, with 11 bases between them. The CDR3 bases are TGTGCCAGCAGGCTGACAGATTACTATGGCTACACCTTC. Its translation is CASRLTDYYGYTF.

This clone was recorded only once. V and J are TRBV2 and TRBJ2-3, with 7 bases matching TRBD2. The trim removed 4 bases at V and 6 bases at J, leaving 13 bases unmatched. The CDR3 consists of 16 residues. Germline assignment: CDR1 SNHLY and CDR2 FYNNEI. The DNA of the CDR3 is TGTGCCAGCAGTGTTGGGCTAGCGGCCATCTGGGATACGCAGTATTTT. Translated: CASSVGLAAIWDTQYF.

The chain recombines TRBV18 with TRBJ2-6; D may be TRBD1 (6 bases). V shed 5 bases and J shed 0 bases, with 11 bases lying between them. This CDR3 region has 16 residues. In germline, CDR1 is KGHSH, CDR2 LQKENI. CDR3 sequence: CASSITGSSGANVLTF. CDR3 nucleotides: TGTGCCAGCTCAATTACAGGGAGCTCTGGGGCCAACGTCCTGACTTTC. The variable domain in full, completed from reference TRBV18 and TRBJ2-6, reads NAGVMQNPRHLVRRRGQEARLRCSPMKGHSHVYWYRQLPEEGLKFMVYLQKENIIDESGMPKERFSAEFPKEGPSILRIQQVVRGDSAAYFCASSITGSSGANVLTFGAGSRLTVL.

The chain has TRBV28 and TRBJ1-2; TRBD1 aligns across 7 bases. The germline CDR1 and CDR2 sequences are MDHEN and SYDVKM. The CDR3 runs to 15 residues. V lost 6 bases, J lost 2 bases, and 9 bases stayed unmatched. The CDR3 is CASSTPGQANYGYTF. CDR3 sequence (DNA): TGTGCCAGCAGCACGCCAGGACAGGCCAACTATGGCTACACCTTC.

This clone appeared once. The chain is built from TRBV11-2 and TRBJ2-3, with 13 nucleotides matching TRBD2. The germline V gene has CDR1 SGHAT and CDR2 FQNNGV. V dropped 5 bases and J dropped 0; count of bases not matched to a gene: 11. The CDR3 is made up of 19 amino acids. CDR3 loop: CASSRLAGGRTTSTDTQYF. In DNA, the CDR3 is TGTGCCAGCAGCAGACTAGCGGGGGGACGAACCACTAGCACAGATACGCAGTATTTT.

The V gene is TRBV9, the J gene TRBJ1-2, with 7 bases fitting TRBD1. Germline V gene data show CDR1 as SGDLS and CDR2 as YYNGEE. V lost 4 bases, J lost 7 bases, and 7 bases stayed unmatched. This CDR3 comprises 13 residues. The CDR3 is CASSNRRGLGYTF. CDR3 bases: TGTGCCAGCAGCAACCGGAGGGGGCTTGGCTACACCTTC.

V usage is TRBV29-1 and J usage is TRBJ1-2, with 11 positions matching TRBD1. V lost 2 bases to trimming and J lost 4 bases; unmatched junction nucleotides: 12. The CDR3 consists of 17 residues. Germline lookup yields CDR1 SQVTM and CDR2 ANQGSEA. CDR3 sequence: CSVERTGGALGSYGYTF. CDR3 sequence (DNA): TGCAGCGTTGAACGGACAGGGGGCGCCCTTGGGAGCTATGGCTACACCTTC.

The V and J genes are TRBV5-4 and TRBJ1-1; 9 positions match TRBD1. Germline loops: CDR1 SGHNT, CDR2 YYREEE (reference sequence). The J segment lost 0 bases and the V segment lost 7 bases, leaving 13 bases of the junction unmatched. The CDR3 totals 17 residues. The chain's CDR3 is CASLFTTGGLMNTEAFF. The CDR3 nucleotides read TGTGCCAGCTTATTTACAACAGGGGGCCTAATGAACACTGAAGCTTTCTTT. Variable domain in full (rest from reference TRBV5-4 and TRBJ1-1): ETGVTQSPTHLIKTRGQQVTLRCSSQSGHNTVSWYQQALGQGPQFIFQYYREEENGRGNFPPRFSGLQFPNYSSELNVNALELDDSALYLCASLFTTGGLMNTEAFFGQGTRLTVV.

The chain joins TRBV5-1 to TRBJ1-4; tentatively, D is TRBD1 (5 bases). V lost 0 bases to trimming and J lost 1 base, with 7 bases between them. The CDR3 is made up of 15 amino acids. The germline V gene encodes CDR1 SGHRS and CDR2 YFSETQ. The CDR3 reads CASSLGGITNEKLFF. Here the CDR3 DNA reads TGCGCCAGCAGCTTGGGGGGCATAACTAATGAAAAACTGTTTTTT.

V gene TRBV5-6 combines with J gene TRBJ1-1, with 7 nucleotides matching TRBD1. There are 15 residues in the CDR3. The ends lost 2 bases at V and 5 bases at J; junction bases unmatched: 9. Germline CDR1 and CDR2: SGHDT and YYEEEE. CDR3 sequence: CASSFSPGGGTEAFF. For the CDR3, the DNA is TGTGCCAGCAGCTTTAGTCCAGGGGGAGGTACTGAAGCTTTCTTT.

The CDR3 coding sequence is TGTGCCAGCTCACCAGGACGGGGAAAGATCGCCGAAAAACTGTTTTTT. Its protein is CASSPGRGKIAEKLFF. The rearrangement uses TRBV18 and TRBJ1-4; D is uncertain. Germline CDR1 is KGHSH and CDR2 is LQKENI. This CDR3 has 16 amino acids. Trimming removed 2 bases at V and 8 bases at J, with 18 bases between.

The chain couples TRBV7-2 to TRBJ1-1; perhaps TRBD1 as D (5 bases). The germline V and J ends were trimmed by 1 base and 3 bases, with 9 bases remaining between them. Germline V gives CDR1 SGHTA, CDR2 FQGNSA. CDR3 size: 14 residues. The CDR3 is CASSLVAGYTEAFF. The CDR3 coding sequence is TGTGCCAGCAGCTTAGTAGCAGGGTACACTGAAGCTTTCTTT.